These 27 T cell receptor beta chains share one sample of origin, sequenced in a study of neurological immune-mediated disorders. TCRdb called the 5' RACE reads again in MiXCR, with one record for every CDR3 protein. Altogether 15,000 to 20,000 distinct CDR3 sequences are present, 11% to 15% being singletons, with the ten largest covering less than 9%. Sequencing was done on a sample of CD4+ T cells from blood. These receptors all stem from a woman aged 60-70 years with HTLV-1-associated myelopathy (HAM/TSP).

This clonotype has ten or more counts. The chain is built from TRBV3-1 and TRBJ2-7, with 7 bases matching TRBD1. Losses at the gene ends were 4 bases for V and 1 base for J; bases not matched to a gene: 4. Germline CDR1 is LGHDT and CDR2 is YNNKEL (reference sequence). The CDR3 covers 14 residues. In nucleotides, the CDR3 is TGTGCCAGCAGCCCCTGGGACAGATCCTACGAGCAGTACTTC. It yields the protein CASSPWDRSYEQYF.

The table lists this clonotype with many counts. The chain uses TRBV24-1 and TRBJ2-5, with 9 positions matching TRBD1. The germline V gene has CDR1 KGHDR and CDR2 SFDVKD. The CDR3 contains 15 residues. The trim removed 4 bases at V and 2 bases at J, leaving 4 bases unmatched. The CDR3: CATSDPGTGQETQYF. CDR3 nucleotides: TGTGCCACCAGTGACCCCGGGACAGGGCAAGAGACCCAGTACTTC.

This clonotype has ten or more counts. The chain carries TRBV29-1 and TRBJ2-5; TRBD1 is a possible D gene (5 bases). The CDR3 contains 12 residues. CDR1 is SQVTM and CDR2 is ANQGSEA in the germline V gene. Deletions cut 7 bases from V and 3 bases from J, with 12 bases between. CDR3 in amino acids: CSGRTTEETQYF. In DNA, the CDR3 is TGCAGCGGCCGGACAACCGAAGAGACCCAGTACTTC.

This clonotype was seen ten or more times. J is TRBJ2-7 and V is TRBV20-1; TRBD2 matches at 8 bases. Losses at the gene ends were 0 bases for V and 5 bases for J; bases not matched to a gene: 9. The CDR3 is made up of 15 amino acids. From germline, CDR1 is DFQATT and CDR2 SNEGSKA (reference sequence). The CDR3 region has the DNA TGCAGTGCTAGAGACCAGGGACTAGTGACTCACGAGCAGTACTTC. Encoded protein: CSARDQGLVTHEQYF.

This clonotype was counted many times. The chain joins TRBV10-3 to TRBJ1-1; perhaps TRBD1 as D (5 bases). Trimming took 0 bases from V and 3 from J, leaving 11 bases between them. The germline V gene has CDR1 ENHRY and CDR2 SYGVKD. The CDR3 totals 15 residues. The CDR3 region has the DNA TGTGCCATCAGTGAGTCCCAGCGCAGGGACACTGAAGCTTTCTTT. It specifies CAISESQRRDTEAFF.

This chain connects TRBV10-2 to TRBJ2-1; TRBD2 aligns across 11 bases. V lost 4 bases to trimming and J lost 2 bases; unmatched junction nucleotides: 16. The CDR3 has 20 residues. Germline CDR1 is WSHSY and CDR2 is SAAADI. The CDR3 sequence is CASSAHRGLAGGIPYNEQFF. CDR3 DNA: TGCGCCAGCAGTGCCCACCGCGGGTTAGCGGGAGGGATCCCCTACAATGAGCAGTTCTTC.

This clonotype was seen at least ten times. This chain connects TRBV6-2 or TRBV6-3 to TRBJ2-7; 8 positions match TRBD1. Germline-derived CDR1 and CDR2 are MNHEY and SVGEGT. The CDR3 totals 14 residues. Trimming removed 0 bases from V and 5 bases from J; junction bases left unmatched: 3. The CDR3 sequence is CASSYSRTGNEQYF. The CDR3 bases are TGTGCCAGCAGTTACTCGAGGACAGGGAACGAGCAGTACTTC.

This clonotype came up many times. The J gene is TRBJ2-3, the V gene TRBV12-3 or TRBV12-4, with a weak D call TRBD2 (6 bases). CDR3 length: 16 amino acids. V was clipped by 5 bases and J by 1 base, with 16 bases between them. The CDR3 nucleotides read TGTGCCAGCAGTCCCCGTCGTAGCGGCCGCACAGATACGCAGTATTTT. Encoded protein: CASSPRRSGRTDTQYF.

This clonotype was seen ten or more times. The chain employs TRBV12-3 or TRBV12-4 and TRBJ2-1; 9 bases match TRBD2. Losses at the gene ends were 1 base for V and 2 bases for J; bases not matched to a gene: 12. CDR3 length: 19 amino acids. The CDR3 sequence is CASSLGPTSGRPTYNEQFF. The CDR3 DNA reads TGTGCCAGCAGTTTAGGCCCGACTAGCGGCAGACCGACCTACAATGAGCAGTTCTTC.

In its sample, this clonotype is medium-sized. The chain uses TRBV20-1 and TRBJ2-5; D may match TRBD1 or TRBD2 (6 bases each). V dropped 5 bases and J dropped 1 base, with 11 bases sitting between them. Germline V gene data show CDR1 as DFQATT and CDR2 as SNEGSKA (reference sequence). The CDR3 has 13 amino acids. CDR3 in DNA: TGCAGTGCTCTCGGGGGCCTCCAAGAGACCCAGTACTTC. It yields the protein CSALGGLQETQYF.

In this sample, this clonotype turned up many times. The V call is TRBV20-1, the J call TRBJ1-6; a possible D gene is TRBD1 (5 bases). In germline, CDR1 is DFQATT, CDR2 SNEGSKA (reference sequence). V was pared by 3 bases and J by 7 bases, with 7 bases between. CDR3 size: 12 residues. CDR3: CSARGLNSPLHF. The CDR3 DNA follows: TGCAGTGCTAGGGGACTGAATTCACCCCTCCACTTT.

Many counts were recorded for this clonotype. V gene TRBV3-1 combines with J gene TRBJ2-7, with 8 bases aligning to TRBD1. The germline V gene encodes CDR1 LGHDT and CDR2 YNNKEL (reference sequence). The CDR3 covers 15 residues. V dropped 1 base and J dropped 2; count of bases not matched to a gene: 4. DNA for the CDR3: TGTGCCAGCAGCCAAGCCGGACAGGGCACCTACGAGCAGTACTTC. Translating it yields CASSQAGQGTYEQYF.

This clonotype was seen ten or more times. The chain links TRBV20-1 to TRBJ1-1; 7 bases are shared with TRBD1. J was trimmed by 11 bases and V by 5 bases; bases with no gene match: 11. The germline V gene encodes CDR1 DFQATT and CDR2 SNEGSKA (reference sequence). The CDR3 sequence is 12 residues long. The CDR3 loop reads CSAGRQGGQAFF. DNA of the CDR3: TGCAGTGCTGGGAGACAGGGCGGTCAGGCTTTCTTT.

This clonotype was counted at least ten times. This rearrangement joins TRBV20-1 to TRBJ2-1; no clear D gene. V lost 6 bases and J lost 0, with 27 bases in between. The CDR3 sequence is 19 residues long. Germline lookup yields CDR1 DFQATT and CDR2 SNEGSKA (reference sequence). In nucleotides, the CDR3 is TGCAGTGCCGTTGGGTACACACCTAATAAGTTGGGCTCCTACAATGAGCAGTTCTTC. Translation: CSAVGYTPNKLGSYNEQFF.

This clonotype was recorded at least ten times. The chain links TRBV20-1 to TRBJ2-1, with TRBD2 as a possible D gene (5 bases). CDR1 DFQATT and CDR2 SNEGSKA come from the germline V gene (reference sequence). The CDR3 covers 15 residues. V was trimmed by 1 base and J by 3 bases, leaving 13 bases between them. CDR3 region: CSARVRGSGYNEQFF. CDR3 sequence (DNA): TGCAGTGCTAGAGTTCGGGGATCAGGCTACAATGAGCAGTTCTTC.

At least ten counts were recorded for this clonotype. V usage is TRBV4-1 and J usage is TRBJ1-3, with unresolved D. Looked up from germline, CDR1 is MGHRA and CDR2 is YSYEKL. This CDR3 has 17 amino acids. V was pared by 0 bases and J by 0 bases, with 12 bases between. CDR3 in amino acids: CASSQERGINSGNTIYF. The DNA for the CDR3 is TGCGCCAGCAGCCAAGAACGAGGAATTAACTCTGGAAACACCATATATTTT.

Ten or more counts support this clonotype. The chain has TRBV7-2 and TRBJ2-2; D not resolved. CDR3 length equals 15 residues. Trimming cost V 1 base and J 6 bases, with 12 bases left between them. Per germline, CDR1 SGHTA and CDR2 FQGNSA. The CDR3 region is CASSLEVGTAGELFF. The CDR3 DNA is TGTGCCAGCAGCTTAGAGGTCGGCACGGCCGGGGAGCTGTTTTTT.

The J gene is TRBJ2-1, the V gene TRBV21-1; the DNA was not compared with TRBD2, the D call given in the table. TRBV21-1 is a pseudogene segment. This CDR3 is 15 amino acids long. The CDR3 DNA reads TGTGCCAGCACTACCGGGACTAGAGGGTACAATGAGCAGTTCTTC. Protein product: CASTTGTRGYNEQFF.

This clonotype was found many times. This sequence joins TRBV10-3 and TRBJ2-5; 11 nucleotides match TRBD2. This CDR3 spans 15 amino acids. Unmatched junction bases numbered 1, after V lost 4 bases and J lost 0 bases. Germline-derived CDR1 and CDR2 are ENHRY and SYGVKD. This CDR3 is CAISALAGDQETQYF. As DNA, the CDR3 is TGTGCCATCAGTGCACTAGCGGGAGACCAAGAGACCCAGTACTTC.

This clonotype has just a few counts. This sequence joins TRBV15 and TRBJ1-4; 7 bases line up with TRBD1. V shed 3 bases, J shed 7 bases, and the junction held 8 bases outside the gene matches. Germline CDR1 reads LNHNV; CDR2 reads YYDKDF (reference sequence). The length of the CDR3 is 15 residues. The CDR3 protein is CATSSDRVIGEKLFF. For the CDR3, the DNA is TGTGCCACCAGCAGTGACAGGGTAATAGGTGAAAAACTGTTTTTT.

Comment on this clonotype: The DNA is left out, because the CDR3 cannot be placed on it with certainty; the CDR3 is given as TCRdb lists it. J is TRBJ2-3 and V is TRBV6-2 or TRBV6-3; the table calls TRBD2, which could not be checked here. Including both end residues, the CDR3 is 20 amino acids long. Germline CDR1 reads MNHEY; CDR2 reads SVGEGT. CDR3 amino acids: CASSFYICSVASGSTDTQYF.

This clonotype has ten or more counts. V usage is TRBV20-1 and J usage is TRBJ2-2; TRBD2 is a possible D gene (5 bases). From germline, CDR1 is DFQATT and CDR2 SNEGSKA (reference sequence). Trimming removed 2 bases at V and 6 bases at J, with 7 bases between. This CDR3 has 12 amino acids. The chain's CDR3 is CSARREPGELFF. The CDR3 bases are TGCAGTGCTAGAAGGGAGCCCGGGGAGCTGTTTTTT.

This clonotype was picked up many times. The rearrangement uses TRBV24-1 and TRBJ1-1; the D is unclear. CDR1 and CDR2 (germline): KGHDR, SFDVKD. V was clipped by 1 base and J by 0 bases, with 8 bases between them. This CDR3 is built from 15 residues. The CDR3 DNA sequence: TGTGCCACCAGTGATTTAAACAGAGTGAACACTGAAGCTTTCTTT. It translates to CATSDLNRVNTEAFF.

This clonotype was seen at least ten times. This chain links TRBV20-1 with TRBJ2-7, with TRBD2 as a possible D gene (6 bases). Germline values: CDR1 DFQATT, CDR2 SNEGSKA (reference sequence). V was cut by 5 bases and J by 0 bases, with 14 bases left in between. This CDR3 has 14 amino acids. The CDR3 bases are TGCAGTGCTCTAGGCGCCGGGGGCTCCTACGAGCAGTACTTC. This encodes CSALGAGGSYEQYF.

The gene calls are TRBV24-1 and TRBJ2-3; D may be TRBD1 (6 bases). The CDR3 loop spans 13 amino acids. CDR1 and CDR2 (germline): KGHDR, SFDVKD. V was pared by 6 bases and J by 8 bases, with 14 bases between. CDR3 amino acids: CATSSTTGSTQYF. CDR3 bases: TGTGCCACCAGTTCTACCACAGGGAGTACGCAGTATTTT.

A remark on this clonotype: The junction and the germline gene differ at one end; a read error may be behind it. The rearrangement links TRBV5-6 to TRBJ1-6; 7 bases fit TRBD1. This CDR3 comprises 15 residues. Germline V gives CDR1 SGHDT, CDR2 YYEEEE. CDR3 nucleotide sequence: TGTGCCAGCAGCAGGGACAGAGGGTATAATTCACCCCCCCACTTT. It is translated as CASSRDRGYNSPPHF.

This clonotype was seen repeatedly, ten times or more. This chain links TRBV20-1 with TRBJ1-1, with D possibly matching TRBD1 (5 bases). The CDR3 extends over 12 amino acids. CDR1 is DFQATT, CDR2 SNEGSKA, per germline (reference sequence). CDR3 protein: CRGEAVNTEAFF. The DNA of the CDR3 is TGCAGGGGGGAGGCGGTGAACACTGAAGCTTTCTTT.